This T cell receptor (beta chain) was recorded in a study of cytomegalovirus exposure and HLA in healthy donors. General observations from the study: Rarity marked most TCR sequences, yet some public TCRs occurred in many donors.

As to this clone: The target antigen is unknown.

The PCR contained 60 Vbeta and 13 Jbeta primers. The method was immunoSEQ multiplex PCR; TCRdb's version includes in-frame clones alone and lacks a portion of them. Of 110,000 to 150,000 clones listed, approximately 70% are singletons. The CDR3 spans 14 residues. CDR1 LNHDA and CDR2 SQIVND come from the germline V gene (reference sequence). V was cut by 6 bases and J by 6 bases, with 18 bases left in between. V gene TRBV19 combines with J gene TRBJ2-7; D perhaps matches TRBD1 (6 bases). This TCR came from a woman aged 55-69 years in good health and CMV-seropositive. The sequencing input was PBMCs. The CDR3 bases are TGTGCCAGTAGACAAGACAGGACCCTGGGCGAGCAGTACTTC. Translating it yields CASRQDRTLGEQYF.